These 31 T cell receptor beta chains were sequenced from one sample in a study of T cell repertoires in cytomegalovirus infection. TCRdb used MiXCR to reprocess the reads, holding one entry per CDR3 protein. The sample shows about 140,000 distinct CDR3 sequences, about 32% of them seen only once. Their antigens are not known. This sample comprised CD8+ T cells from cultured PBMCs, obtained from culture after CMV antigen stimulation. Every receptor here comes from a human donor in good health (CMV status not recorded). Some clones in this sample may be carry-over from other donors' samples.

This clonotype was detected many times. V and J are TRBV27 and TRBJ1-1; the match to TRBD1 covers 7 bases. Trimming took 2 bases from V and 3 from J; bases not matched to a gene: 3. Germline-derived CDR1 and CDR2 are MNHEY and SMNVEV (reference sequence). The CDR3 has 14 amino acids. The CDR3 DNA reads TGTGCCAGCAGTTTAGACAGGGCATACACTGAAGCTTTCTTT. Translating it yields CASSLDRAYTEAFF.

The chain couples TRBV24-1 to TRBJ1-2, with D uncertain. Trimming cost V 3 bases and J 8 bases, with 12 bases left between them. The CDR3 covers 13 residues. The germline CDR1 and CDR2 sequences are KGHDR and SFDVKD. CDR3 sequence: CATSDPAVGGYTF. CDR3 coding DNA: TGTGCCACCAGTGATCCAGCAGTGGGAGGCTACACCTTC.

The chain employs TRBV28 and TRBJ1-1; D gene unclear. V lost 3 bases and J lost 7, with 9 bases in between. Looked up from germline, CDR1 is MDHEN and CDR2 is SYDVKM. The CDR3 sequence is 12 residues long. CDR3 sequence reads: CASSFPYGEAFF. The CDR3 bases are TGTGCCAGCAGTTTCCCCTACGGTGAAGCTTTCTTT.

The chain links TRBV2 to TRBJ2-7; 10 positions agree with TRBD1. Germline CDR1 and CDR2: SNHLY and FYNNEI. This CDR3 has 13 amino acids. Losses at the gene ends were 7 bases for V and 6 bases for J; bases not matched to a gene: 6. CDR3 sequence reads: CASTRDRGLEQYF. DNA for the CDR3: TGTGCCAGCACCCGGGACAGGGGACTCGAGCAGTACTTC.

This clonotype was seen repeatedly, ten times or more. V is TRBV27 and J is TRBJ2-7; D gene ambiguous. This CDR3 region has 14 residues. Germline V gives CDR1 MNHEY, CDR2 SMNVEV (reference sequence). Trimming removed 5 bases at V and 0 bases at J, with 11 bases between. The DNA of the CDR3 is TGTGCCAGCAGTCCCTCTAGGAGCTCCTACGAGCAGTACTTC. This encodes CASSPSRSSYEQYF.

The gene calls are TRBV7-2 and TRBJ1-2; 7 positions match TRBD1. Germline V CDR1 and CDR2: SGHTA, FQGNSA. Trimming at V came to 0 bases and at J to 8 bases, leaving 6 bases not matched to a gene. The length of the CDR3 is 14 residues. The CDR3 loop is CASSLAPQGLGYTF. CDR3 coding DNA: TGTGCCAGCAGCTTAGCGCCACAGGGGTTAGGCTACACCTTC.

J is TRBJ2-1 and V is TRBV27, with 10 positions matching TRBD2. Germline V gives CDR1 MNHEY, CDR2 SMNVEV (reference sequence). This CDR3 comprises 14 residues. Losses at the gene ends were 5 bases for V and 6 bases for J; bases not matched to a gene: 4. The CDR3 nucleotides are TGTGCCAGCAGTCCCCGGACTAGCGGCAATGAGCAGTTCTTC. Translation gives CASSPRTSGNEQFF.

This clonotype was seen ten or more times. The V gene is TRBV7-2, the J gene TRBJ2-1; the D is unclear. CDR1 SGHTA and CDR2 FQGNSA come from the germline V gene. Trimming cost V 0 bases and J 8 bases, with 5 bases left between them. The CDR3 sequence is 12 residues long. The CDR3 is CASSLAAHEQFF. For the CDR3, the DNA is TGTGCCAGCAGCTTAGCGGCGCATGAGCAGTTCTTC.

V and J are TRBV7-4 and TRBJ1-1; maybe TRBD1 (5 bases). Deletions cut 1 base from V and 0 bases from J, with 9 bases between. Germline CDR1 is SGHVT and CDR2 is SQSDAQ. The length of the CDR3 is 15 residues. The DNA for the CDR3 is TGTGCCAGCAGCTTAGTACAGGAACTGAACACTGAAGCTTTCTTT. It is translated as CASSLVQELNTEAFF.

This clonotype was recorded many times. The rearrangement links TRBV9 to TRBJ1-1; 9 bases align to TRBD1. Per germline, CDR1 SGDLS and CDR2 YYNGEE. This CDR3 comprises 14 residues. The V and J ends lost 4 bases and 10 bases, in that order; junction bases with no gene match: 11. CDR3 sequence: CASSSVQGAVRAFF. The CDR3 DNA reads TGTGCCAGCAGCTCGGTACAGGGGGCGGTTAGAGCTTTCTTT.

V usage is TRBV7-2 and J usage is TRBJ2-7; TRBD2 might be the D (6 bases). The CDR3 covers 16 residues. V was trimmed by 5 bases and J by 2 bases, leaving 19 bases between them. Germline CDR1 and CDR2: SGHTA and FQGNSA. The CDR3: CASSRLEGLMTYEQYF. The CDR3 nucleotides are TGTGCCAGCAGCCGATTGGAGGGACTGATGACCTACGAGCAGTACTTC. Full variable domain (remainder filled in from reference TRBV7-2 and TRBJ2-7): GAGVSQSPSNKVTEKGKDVELRCDPISGHTALYWYRQSLGQGLEFLIYFQGNSAPDKSGLPSDRFSAERTGGSVSTLTIQRTQQEDSAVYLCASSRLEGLMTYEQYFGPGTRLTVT.

This clonotype was recorded only once. The chain couples TRBV7-9 to TRBJ2-5; 9 positions agree with TRBD1. The CDR3 consists of 13 residues. V lost 6 bases to trimming and J lost 5 bases; unmatched junction nucleotides: 4. CDR1 SEHNR and CDR2 FQNEAQ come from the germline V gene (reference sequence). CDR3 amino acids: CASRPGQGETQYF. In nucleotides, the CDR3 is TGTGCCAGCAGGCCGGGACAGGGCGAGACCCAGTACTTC.

The CDR3 DNA sequence: TGTGCCAGCAGTGGGCAGAATCCTAATGAAAAACTGTTTTTT. Translated: CASSGQNPNEKLFF. The chain couples TRBV6-6 to TRBJ1-4; the D is unclear. V was shortened by 5 bases and J by 3 bases, with 10 bases between the two germline ends. The CDR3 loop spans 14 amino acids. Per germline, CDR1 MNHNY and CDR2 SVGAGI (reference sequence).

In this sample, this clonotype turned up once. This CDR3 fails to terminate in the conserved phenylalanine or tryptophan, so it likely reflects a read error. This sequence joins TRBV19 and TRBJ1-3; D unclear. The V and J ends lost 5 bases and 4 bases respectively, with 12 bases between them. The CDR3 covers 14 residues. Germline V CDR1 and CDR2: LNHDA, SQIVND (reference sequence). CDR3 bases: TGTGCCAGTAGTTTACGGACGGGAGGAAACACCATATATTGT. Residues: CASSLRTGGNTIYC.

The V call is TRBV7-6, the J call TRBJ2-7; D is ambiguous. The CDR3 is 13 residues long. In germline, CDR1 is SGHVS, CDR2 FNYEAQ. V was pared by 6 bases and J by 3 bases, with 12 bases between. The CDR3 bases are TGTGCCAGCAGTGCGAACCCCGGCTACGAGCAGTACTTC. Translation: CASSANPGYEQYF.

Notes on this clonotype: A single base separates this from a much larger clone, so it may be a read error. V gene TRBV20-1 combines with J gene TRBJ1-1, with unresolved D. The CDR3 is 14 residues long. Trimming shortened V by 4 bases and J by 3 bases, and 15 bases separated the two germline ends. The germline CDR1 and CDR2 sequences are DFQATT and SNEGSKA (reference sequence). CDR3 DNA sequence: TGCAGTGCTACCTCTGTCAGTCGGGACACTGAAGCTTTCTTT. This codes for CSATSVSRDTEAFF.

The sample holds many counts of this clonotype. The chain joins TRBV12-3 or TRBV12-4 to TRBJ2-1; D call uncertain. This CDR3 comprises 14 residues. V was clipped by 2 bases and J by 4 bases, with 9 bases between them. The CDR3 here is CASSLYTAYNEQFF. In DNA form, the CDR3 reads TGTGCCAGCAGTTTATATACAGCTTACAATGAGCAGTTCTTC.

This clonotype was counted many times. V and J are TRBV2 and TRBJ1-1; D unclear. The CDR3 is made up of 15 amino acids. Germline assignment: CDR1 SNHLY and CDR2 FYNNEI. The germline V and J ends were trimmed by 6 bases and 2 bases, with 16 bases remaining between them. The DNA for the CDR3 is TGTGCCAGCAGCCCTGGCTGGGGAGACAACACTGAAGCTTTCTTT. This translates into CASSPGWGDNTEAFF.

The rearrangement links TRBV7-1 to TRBJ1-6; maybe TRBD1 (6 bases). TRBV7-1 is an ORF, and what it does is uncertain. This CDR3 spans 13 amino acids. V was shortened by 5 bases and J by 16 bases, with 18 bases between the two germline ends. The CDR3 here is CASSPGGLLELHF. CDR3 sequence (DNA): TGTGCCAGCAGCCCTGGGGGGCTACTCGAGCTCCACTTT.

The chain combines TRBV24-1 with TRBJ1-1; D is unclear. This CDR3 contains 13 residues. The ends were cut back, 5 bases at V and 6 bases at J, with 12 bases in the middle. CDR1 KGHDR and CDR2 SFDVKD come from the germline V gene. CDR3: CATSGPIGAEAFF. CDR3 nucleotide sequence: TGTGCCACCAGTGGCCCGATTGGGGCTGAAGCTTTCTTT.

CDR3 bases: TGTGCCAGCAGCCAAGATCCAGCCTCCTACAATGAGCAGTTCTTC. Residues: CASSQDPASYNEQFF. The chain combines TRBV14 with TRBJ2-1, with D unclear. The CDR3 extends over 15 amino acids. Looked up from germline, CDR1 is SGHDN and CDR2 is FVKESK. The germline V and J ends were trimmed by 0 bases and 0 bases, with 6 bases remaining between them.

The chain recombines TRBV27 with TRBJ2-7, with no clear D. The CDR3 is made up of 14 amino acids. V was clipped by 4 bases and J by 2 bases, with 12 bases between them. Germline values: CDR1 MNHEY, CDR2 SMNVEV (reference sequence). The CDR3 nucleotides read TGTGCCAGCAGTTCGATAACGGCTACCTACGAGCAGTACTTC. It translates to CASSSITATYEQYF.

This clonotype showed up many times. The chain recombines TRBV5-4 with TRBJ2-3; 9 bases agree with TRBD1. The CDR3 totals 16 residues. Per germline, CDR1 SGHNT and CDR2 YYREEE (reference sequence). With 1 base clipped from V and 3 bases from J, the junction kept 6 bases outside the gene matches. CDR3 sequence: CASSLKGTGPTDTQYF. The CDR3 nucleotides are TGTGCCAGCAGCTTGAAAGGGACAGGGCCTACAGATACGCAGTATTTT.

This clonotype has only a few counts. This sequence joins TRBV27 and TRBJ2-3; no clear D gene. The V gene lost 5 bases and the J gene lost 4 bases, with 10 bases spanning the gap. The CDR3 is made up of 13 amino acids. CDR1 is MNHEY and CDR2 is SMNVEV in the germline V gene (reference sequence). CDR3 nucleotide sequence: TGTGCCAGCAGTCTCTACTCTGCAGATACGCAGTATTTT. Its protein product is CASSLYSADTQYF.

This clonotype was seen more than once but under ten times. This rearrangement joins TRBV12-3 or TRBV12-4 to TRBJ1-5; D gene ambiguous. The ends were cut back, 3 bases at V and 0 bases at J, with 12 bases in the middle. The CDR3 contains 16 residues. The CDR3 region is CASSLGGRYSNQPQHF. CDR3 bases: TGTGCCAGCAGTTTGGGAGGGCGCTATAGCAATCAGCCCCAGCATTTT.

J is TRBJ1-1 and V is TRBV6-2 or TRBV6-3, with D perhaps matching TRBD1 (6 bases). The germline gives CDR1 MNHEY, CDR2 SVGEGT. CDR3 length equals 15 residues. Trimming removed 5 bases at V and 1 base at J, with 14 bases between. The CDR3 region has the DNA TGTGCCAGCAGTACCCCGGGAGGGGGGAACACTGAAGCTTTCTTT. Its protein is CASSTPGGGNTEAFF.

The gene calls are TRBV19 and TRBJ2-3, with TRBD1 matching over 9 bases. The CDR3 is 13 residues long. J gave up 6 bases and V 9 bases, and 7 bases lay outside the gene matches. CDR1 LNHDA and CDR2 SQIVND come from the germline V gene (reference sequence). CDR3 bases: TGTGCCAGCCGGGACAGGGCAAAGGATACGCAGTATTTT. This encodes CASRDRAKDTQYF.

In DNA form, the CDR3 reads TGTGCCACCAGTGATCCGGACAGGGGGCAATTAACAGATACGCAGTATTTT. It yields the protein CATSDPDRGQLTDTQYF. The V gene is TRBV24-1, the J gene TRBJ2-3; 11 positions agree with TRBD1. This CDR3 is 17 amino acids long. Looked up from germline, CDR1 is KGHDR and CDR2 is SFDVKD. Trimming took 3 bases from V and 3 from J; bases not matched to a gene: 7.

This chain joins TRBV24-1 and TRBJ2-7; D gene ambiguous. The CDR3 loop spans 13 amino acids. Germline assignment: CDR1 KGHDR and CDR2 SFDVKD. Trimming pared 5 bases from V and 6 bases from J, leaving 13 bases between. DNA for the CDR3: TGTGCCACCAGTGCCCAGACATGGGGCGAGCAGTACTTC. This translates into CATSAQTWGEQYF.

J is TRBJ1-2 and V is TRBV4-1; D ambiguous. Trimming removed 1 base from V and 7 bases from J, with 10 bases in between. The CDR3 loop spans 13 amino acids. Germline loops: CDR1 MGHRA, CDR2 YSYEKL. The chain's CDR3 is CASSQVSGSGYTF. The CDR3 region has the DNA TGCGCCAGCAGCCAAGTCTCAGGAAGTGGCTACACCTTC.

V usage is TRBV12-3 or TRBV12-4 and J usage is TRBJ2-3; 11 bases align to TRBD2. J lost 4 bases, V lost 6 bases, and 3 bases had no gene match. The CDR3 covers 14 residues. The CDR3 bases are TGTGCCAGCAGGCTAGCGGGGGGAGCAGATACGCAGTATTTT. Its protein is CASRLAGGADTQYF.